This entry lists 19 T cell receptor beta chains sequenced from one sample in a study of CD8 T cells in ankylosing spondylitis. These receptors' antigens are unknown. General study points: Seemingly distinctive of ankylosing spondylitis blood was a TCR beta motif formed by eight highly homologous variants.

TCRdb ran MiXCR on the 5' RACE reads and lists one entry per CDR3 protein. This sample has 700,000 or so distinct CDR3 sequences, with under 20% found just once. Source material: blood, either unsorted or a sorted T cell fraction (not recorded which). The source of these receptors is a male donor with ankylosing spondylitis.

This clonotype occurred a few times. The CDR3 protein is CSARDSVTSWGTDTQYF. The CDR3 coding sequence is TGCAGTGCTAGAGATTCGGTCACTAGTTGGGGCACAGATACGCAGTATTTT. V gene TRBV20-1 combines with J gene TRBJ2-3; perhaps TRBD2 as D (5 bases). Trimming left V 0 bases short and J 1 base short, with 17 bases between. The CDR3 is 17 residues long. Per germline, CDR1 DFQATT and CDR2 SNEGSKA (reference sequence).

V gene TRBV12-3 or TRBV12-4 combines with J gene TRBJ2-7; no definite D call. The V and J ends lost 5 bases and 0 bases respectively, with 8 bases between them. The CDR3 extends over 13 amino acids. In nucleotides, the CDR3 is TGTGCCAGCAGTGAGACGGCCTCCTACGAGCAGTACTTC. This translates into CASSETASYEQYF.

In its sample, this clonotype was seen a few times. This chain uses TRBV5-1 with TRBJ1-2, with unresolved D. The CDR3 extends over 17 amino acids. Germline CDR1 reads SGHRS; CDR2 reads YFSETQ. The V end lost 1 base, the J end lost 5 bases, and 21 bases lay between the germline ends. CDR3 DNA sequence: TGCGCCAGCAGCTTGAAGGGTTGGAAGCTCTCGGGATATGGCTACACCTTC. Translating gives CASSLKGWKLSGYGYTF.

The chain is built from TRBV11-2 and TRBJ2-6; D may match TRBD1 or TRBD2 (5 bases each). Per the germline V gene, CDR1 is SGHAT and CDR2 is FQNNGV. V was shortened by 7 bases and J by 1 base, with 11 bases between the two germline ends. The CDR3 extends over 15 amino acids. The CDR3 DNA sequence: TGTGCCAGCACCACATGGGGGTCTGGGGCCAACGTCCTGACTTTC. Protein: CASTTWGSGANVLTF.

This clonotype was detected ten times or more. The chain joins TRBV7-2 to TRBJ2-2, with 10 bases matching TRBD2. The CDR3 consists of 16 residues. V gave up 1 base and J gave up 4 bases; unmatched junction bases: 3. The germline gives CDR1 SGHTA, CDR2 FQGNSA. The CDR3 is CASSLGLAGVTGELFF. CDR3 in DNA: TGTGCCAGCAGCTTAGGGCTAGCGGGAGTCACCGGGGAGCTGTTTTTT.

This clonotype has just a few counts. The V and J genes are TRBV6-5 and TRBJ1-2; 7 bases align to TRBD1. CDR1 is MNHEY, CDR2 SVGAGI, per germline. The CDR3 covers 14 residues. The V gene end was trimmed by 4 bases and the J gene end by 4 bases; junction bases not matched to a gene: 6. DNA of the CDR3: TGTGCCAGCAGTTCCCAACAGGGGCTCTATGGCTACACCTTC. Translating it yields CASSSQQGLYGYTF.

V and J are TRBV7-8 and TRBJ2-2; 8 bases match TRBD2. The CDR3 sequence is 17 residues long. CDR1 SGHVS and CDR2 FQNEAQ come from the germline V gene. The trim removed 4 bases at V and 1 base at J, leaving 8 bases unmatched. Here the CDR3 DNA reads TGTGCCAGCAGCTCCCGGGGGGGAGCCAGGAACACCGGGGAGCTGTTTTTT. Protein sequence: CASSSRGGARNTGELFF.

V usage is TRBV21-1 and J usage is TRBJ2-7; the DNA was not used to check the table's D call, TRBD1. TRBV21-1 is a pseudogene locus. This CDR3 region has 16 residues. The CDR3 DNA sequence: TGTACCAGCAGCTCACCTACCGGGACACTCCCCTACGAGCAGTACTTC. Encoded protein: CTSSSPTGTLPYEQYF.

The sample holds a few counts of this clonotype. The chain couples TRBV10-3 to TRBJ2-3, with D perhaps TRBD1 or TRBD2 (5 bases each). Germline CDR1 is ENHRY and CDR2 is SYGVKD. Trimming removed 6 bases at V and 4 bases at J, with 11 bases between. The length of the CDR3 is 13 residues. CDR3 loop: CAIRDGAADTQYF. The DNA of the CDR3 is TGTGCCATCAGGGACGGGGCGGCAGATACGCAGTATTTT.

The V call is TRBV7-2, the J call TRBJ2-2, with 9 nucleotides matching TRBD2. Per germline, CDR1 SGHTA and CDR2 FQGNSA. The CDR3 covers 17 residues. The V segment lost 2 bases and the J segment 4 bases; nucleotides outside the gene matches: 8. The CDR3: CASSLNGRTSATGELFF. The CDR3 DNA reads TGTGCCAGCAGCTTAAACGGTCGGACTAGCGCCACCGGGGAGCTGTTTTTT.

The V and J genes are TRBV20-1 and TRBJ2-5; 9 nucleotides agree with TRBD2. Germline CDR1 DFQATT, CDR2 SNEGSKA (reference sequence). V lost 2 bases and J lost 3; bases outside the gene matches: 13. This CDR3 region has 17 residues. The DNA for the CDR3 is TGCAGTGCTAGAAAAATAGCGACCGGACTAGCGAAAGAGACCCAGTACTTC. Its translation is CSARKIATGLAKETQYF.

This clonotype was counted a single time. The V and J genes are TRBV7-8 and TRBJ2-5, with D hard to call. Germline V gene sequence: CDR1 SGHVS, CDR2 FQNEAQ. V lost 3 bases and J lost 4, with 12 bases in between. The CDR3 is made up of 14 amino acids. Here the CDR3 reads CASSFNQRVETQYF. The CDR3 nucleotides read TGTGCCAGCAGCTTCAATCAGCGTGTAGAGACCCAGTACTTC.

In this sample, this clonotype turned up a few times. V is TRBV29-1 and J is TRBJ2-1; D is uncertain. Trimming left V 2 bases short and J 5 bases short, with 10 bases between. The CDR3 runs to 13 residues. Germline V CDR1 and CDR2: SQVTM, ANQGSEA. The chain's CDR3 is CSVERAADNEQFF. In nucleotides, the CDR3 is TGCAGCGTTGAACGGGCTGCCGACAATGAGCAGTTCTTC.

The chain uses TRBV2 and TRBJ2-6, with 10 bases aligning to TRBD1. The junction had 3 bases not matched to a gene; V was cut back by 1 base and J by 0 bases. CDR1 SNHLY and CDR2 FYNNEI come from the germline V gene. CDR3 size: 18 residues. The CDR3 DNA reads TGTGCCAGCAGTGAAGAGGGACAGGGGATCTCTGGGGCCAACGTCCTGACTTTC. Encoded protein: CASSEEGQGISGANVLTF.

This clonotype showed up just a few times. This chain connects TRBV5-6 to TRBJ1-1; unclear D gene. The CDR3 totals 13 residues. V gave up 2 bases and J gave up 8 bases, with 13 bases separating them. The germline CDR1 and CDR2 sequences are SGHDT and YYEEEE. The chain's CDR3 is CASSFVPRAEAFF. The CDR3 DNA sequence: TGTGCCAGCAGCTTTGTCCCTCGGGCGGAAGCTTTCTTT.

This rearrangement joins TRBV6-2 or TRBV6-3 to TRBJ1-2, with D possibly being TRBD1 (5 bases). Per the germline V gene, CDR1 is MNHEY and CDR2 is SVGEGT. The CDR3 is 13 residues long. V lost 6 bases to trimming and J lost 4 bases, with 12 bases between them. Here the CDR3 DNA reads TGTGCCAGCAGCAACGGGGGGACCTATGGCTACACCTTC. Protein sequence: CASSNGGTYGYTF.

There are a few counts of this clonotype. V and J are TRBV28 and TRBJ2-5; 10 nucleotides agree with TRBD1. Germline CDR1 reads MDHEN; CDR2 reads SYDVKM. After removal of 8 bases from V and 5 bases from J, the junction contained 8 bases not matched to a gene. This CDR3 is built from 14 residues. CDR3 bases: TGTGCCAGCGGTCGACAGGGGGCAGGGGAGACCCAGTACTTC. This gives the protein CASGRQGAGETQYF.

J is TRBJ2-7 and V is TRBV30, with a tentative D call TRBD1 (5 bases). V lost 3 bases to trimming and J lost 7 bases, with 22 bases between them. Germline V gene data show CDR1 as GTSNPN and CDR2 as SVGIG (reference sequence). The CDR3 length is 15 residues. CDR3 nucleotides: TGTGCCTGGAGCCCCCTTGGGGCTGCTAGTGGGGAGCAGTACTTC. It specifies CAWSPLGAASGEQYF.

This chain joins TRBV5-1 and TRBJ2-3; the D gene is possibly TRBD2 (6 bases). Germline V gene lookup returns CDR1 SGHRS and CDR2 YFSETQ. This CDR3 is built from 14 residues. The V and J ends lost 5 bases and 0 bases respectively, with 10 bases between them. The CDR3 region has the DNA TGCGCCAGCAGGGAGGGTTTTAGCACAGATACGCAGTATTTT. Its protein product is CASREGFSTDTQYF.